Following are 5 T cell receptor beta chains from one sample sequenced in a study of monozygotic twins with inflammatory bowel disease. Reprocessing the 5' RACE reads, TCRdb reports a single entry for every CDR3 protein and omits DNA. Here the sample table reports more than 300,000 distinct CDR3 sequences. The sequenced sample was blood. Every receptor here comes from a human donor with ulcerative colitis or Crohn's disease, or a healthy co-twin of an affected twin (not recorded which).

This sequence joins TRBV5-6 and TRBJ2-1; TCRdb returns TRBD2, unconfirmable since there is no DNA. CDR1 SGHDT and CDR2 YYEEEE come from the germline V gene. The CDR3 has 17 residues. The CDR3 region is CASSFSFGGPSYNEQFF. Full variable domain (remainder filled in from reference TRBV5-6 and TRBJ2-1): DAGVTQSPTHLIKTRGQQVTLRCSPKSGHDTVSWYQQALGQGPQFIFQYYEEEERQRGNFPDRFSGHQFPNYSSELNVNALLLGDSALYLCASSFSFGGPSYNEQFFGPGTRLTVL.

V is TRBV12-3 or TRBV12-4 and J is TRBJ2-5; TCRdb calls TRBD1, which cannot be checked without DNA. The length of the CDR3 is 13 residues. CDR3: CASNKQGGETQYF.

J is TRBJ2-1 and V is TRBV18; TCRdb calls TRBD2, which cannot be checked without DNA. The CDR3 covers 16 residues. Germline CDR1 and CDR2: KGHSH and LQKENI. CDR3: CASSSRTSGRINEQFF. The full variable domain, completed using reference TRBV18 and TRBJ2-1, is NAGVMQNPRHLVRRRGQEARLRCSPMKGHSHVYWYRQLPEEGLKFMVYLQKENIIDESGMPKERFSAEFPKEGPSILRIQQVVRGDSAAYFCASSSRTSGRINEQFFGPGTRLTVL.

The chain uses TRBV5-1 and TRBJ1-1. Germline lookup yields CDR1 SGHRS and CDR2 YFSETQ. CDR3 length: 14 residues. CDR3 amino acids: CASSLGAAAREAFF.

The genes are TRBV5-1 and TRBJ1-2; as DNA is missing, the TRBD1 call by TCRdb cannot be tested. Germline CDR1 is SGHRS and CDR2 is YFSETQ. There are 16 residues in the CDR3. This CDR3 is CASRFTGTDFNYGYTF. Full variable domain (remainder filled in from reference TRBV5-1 and TRBJ1-2): KAGVTQTPRYLIKTRGQQVTLSCSPISGHRSVSWYQQTPGQGLQFLFEYFSETQRNKGNFPGRFSGRQFSNSRSEMNVSTLELGDSALYLCASRFTGTDFNYGYTFGSGTRLTVV.